The entry below gives a single T cell receptor beta chain sequence along with its context. Antigen unknown. In germline, CDR1 is DFQATT, CDR2 SNEGSKA (reference sequence). There are 11 residues in the CDR3. Trimming removed 4 bases from V and 9 bases from J, with 10 bases in between. The authors ran a second PCR of roughly 6 to 12 cycles using a sample-barcoded 5' primer and a J-beta primer mix. TCRdb passed the 5' RACE reads through MiXCR, listing each CDR3 protein once. The sample holds fewer than 1,200,000 distinct CDR3 sequences, about 23% seen once. Whenever a sample was processed, at least 6 million PBMCs were isolated. The data were obtained in a study of blood T cells in healthy people across ages. Overall study findings and caveats: Diversity of TCR beta per million T cells declined in a roughly linear way with age.

A further study also used this sample, focusing on T cells of mothers and their children. That publication notes: It was through the M1S primer of the second PCR that sample barcodes and 2-4 random nucleotides were added.

The chain couples TRBV20-1 to TRBJ2-1, with D uncertain. This TCR was sampled from a girl aged 2 to 10 in good health. Material for sequencing was blood. The CDR3 DNA follows: TGCAGTGCTAAACTGATTACTGAGCAGTTCTTC. Protein product: CSAKLITEQFF.